This T cell receptor beta chain stems from a study of human thymus T cells. Turning to this clone: What it recognizes is unknown.

This table comes from immunoSEQ multiplex PCR, and its TCRdb copy is limited to in-frame clones, with some not included. Counted here are 78,000 or so clones, around 96% occurring once; the ten biggest clones make up roughly 0.031%. CDR3 length equals 16 residues. Germline CDR1 reads KGHSH; CDR2 reads LQKENI. V was clipped by 3 bases and J by 2 bases; unmatched bases: 5. Thymic tissue was derived from resections collected during corrective heart surgery. All donors were healthy Finnish infants who were undergoing corrective surgery to treat congenital heart defects. Points from the study as a whole: Use of V and J genes seemed skewed within the thymic and blood repertoires. Thymic repertoires overlap heavily among unrelated individuals, related research has reported.

The chain is built from TRBV18 and TRBJ2-3; TRBD2 agrees at 10 bases. The receptor's source is a boy under three years old with a congenital heart defect but otherwise immunologically healthy. Sequencing was carried out using thymus tissue. CDR3 region: CASSPPGLAPTDTQYF. The CDR3 DNA reads TGTGCCAGCTCACCCCCGGGACTAGCGCCCACAGATACGCAGTATTTT. The full variable domain, completed using reference TRBV18 and TRBJ2-3, is NAGVMQNPRHLVRRRGQEARLRCSPMKGHSHVYWYRQLPEEGLKFMVYLQKENIIDESGMPKERFSAEFPKEGPSILRIQQVVRGDSAAYFCASSPPGLAPTDTQYFGPGTRLTVL.